The 9 T cell receptor beta chains below were found in one sample sequenced in a study of glioma-infiltrating T cells (dated by TCRdb to 2016 to 2017). Sequencing took place on an Illumina MiSeq. The iRepertoire nested amplicon-rescue multiplex PCR (arm-PCR) platform was used to amplify TCR alpha and beta CDR3 regions from RNA. TCRdb ran its own pipeline on the public reads, namely fastp trimming at Q25 and MiXCR clone calling, and kept in-frame beta chains. Entries that share a CDR3 protein sequence are merged under the most common genes and DNA. The sample table lists roughly 42,000 distinct CDR3 sequences, 20% to 25% of them with a count of one. The ten largest clones take up approximately 6.4% of the sample. The sequenced material came from glioma tissue, nonneoplastic brain tissue, or PBMCs (not recorded which). These receptors were collected from a human donor with low-grade glioma or glioblastoma, undergoing nonglioma brain surgery, or in good health (not recorded which).

The chain uses TRBV7-2 and TRBJ2-1; 16 bases agree with TRBD2. The CDR3 extends over 18 amino acids. The germline V gene encodes CDR1 SGHTA and CDR2 FQGNSA. Unmatched junction bases numbered 5, after V lost 1 base and J lost 5 bases. CDR3 loop: CASSLVLGLAGGNNEQFF. As DNA, the CDR3 is TGTGCCAGCAGCTTAGTGTTGGGACTAGCGGGGGGGAACAATGAGCAGTTCTTC.

This clonotype was seen many times. This rearrangement joins TRBV5-1 to TRBJ1-1; possibly TRBD1 for D (5 bases). Germline CDR1 and CDR2: SGHRS and YFSETQ. The V gene lost 1 base and the J gene lost 0 bases, with 7 bases spanning the gap. This CDR3 is built from 14 residues. The CDR3 spells CASSLSGMNTEAFF. CDR3 DNA sequence: TGCGCCAGCAGCTTGTCAGGGATGAACACTGAAGCTTTCTTT.

J is TRBJ2-3 and V is TRBV5-1; TRBD2 agrees at 8 bases. After removal of 2 bases from V and 1 base from J, the junction contained 3 bases not matched to a gene. The CDR3 is 15 amino acids. Germline-derived CDR1 and CDR2 are SGHRS and YFSETQ. The CDR3 nucleotides read TGCGCCAGCAGCTTCTACGGGGGGGGCACAGATACGCAGTATTTT. Translating gives CASSFYGGGTDTQYF.

This clonotype occurred many times. This chain joins TRBV4-2 and TRBJ2-1; D gene uncertain. Per the germline V gene, CDR1 is LGHNA and CDR2 is YNFKEQ. The CDR3 extends over 14 amino acids. V was clipped by 4 bases and J by 6 bases, with 13 bases between them. The CDR3 spells CASSPSTLGNEQFF. For the CDR3, the DNA is TGTGCCAGCAGCCCAAGCACTCTCGGCAATGAGCAGTTCTTC.

This clonotype occurred many times. The rearrangement uses TRBV12-3 or TRBV12-4 and TRBJ2-3; unclear D gene. The CDR3 is 12 amino acids. V was cut by 6 bases and J by 0 bases, with 4 bases left in between. For the CDR3, the DNA is TGTGCCAGCAGGGTGAGCACAGATACGCAGTATTTT. Amino acids: CASRVSTDTQYF.

This chain joins TRBV6-2 or TRBV6-3 and TRBJ1-5, with TRBD1 matching 11 bases. Trimming removed 6 bases from V and 7 bases from J; junction bases left unmatched: 8. The V gene's germline CDR1 is MNHEY and CDR2 SVGEGT. This CDR3 contains 15 residues. This CDR3 is CASRKPGQGGQPQHF. The CDR3 DNA sequence: TGTGCCAGCAGGAAACCGGGACAGGGGGGACAGCCCCAGCATTTT.

This clonotype was seen many times. The chain combines TRBV19 with TRBJ1-1; D remains unclear. The CDR3 consists of 13 residues. Trimming shortened V by 5 bases and J by 10 bases, and 17 bases separated the two germline ends. CDR1 LNHDA and CDR2 SQIVND come from the germline V gene (reference sequence). The CDR3 here is CASSPQVESLAFF. The CDR3 DNA is TGTGCCAGTAGTCCTCAAGTAGAGTCTCTAGCTTTCTTT.

This chain links TRBV6-1 with TRBJ2-3; D not resolved. Deletions cut 6 bases from V and 8 bases from J, with 12 bases between. The CDR3 length is 12 residues. In germline, CDR1 is MNHNS, CDR2 SASEGT. The CDR3 nucleotides read TGTGCCAGCAGCCCCGGGCCGGTTACGCAGTATTTT. Residues: CASSPGPVTQYF.

This clonotype was seen ten or more times. V usage is TRBV2 and J usage is TRBJ1-5; a weak D match, TRBD1 (5 bases). Germline V gene lookup returns CDR1 SNHLY and CDR2 FYNNEI. The CDR3 runs 13 residues. The V and J ends lost 5 bases and 6 bases respectively, with 11 bases between them. CDR3: CASSLERGQPQHF. The CDR3 DNA reads as TGTGCCAGCAGTCTGGAGAGGGGTCAGCCCCAGCATTTT.